These 2 T cell receptor beta chains originate from one sample sequenced in a study of shared clonotypes between healthy human individuals. Here immunoSEQ multiplex PCR was the method, and the copy in TCRdb shows in-frame clones only, minus some. This sample has approximately 1,500,000 clones, with approximately 97% found just once. Sequenced sample: naive CD4+ T cells sorted from blood. Noted subset: CD45RA+ positively selected. These receptors originate from a man aged 25-45 years in good health.

CDR3 nucleotides: TGTGCCAGCAGCAAAATAGGACAAAACGCGAACACCGGGGAGCTGTTTTTT. Its translation: CASSKIGQNANTGELFF. V is TRBV11-3 and J is TRBJ2-2; D perhaps matches TRBD1 (5 bases). The CDR3 sequence is 17 residues long. Trimming removed 5 bases from V and 0 bases from J, with 16 bases in between. The germline V gene has CDR1 SGHNT and CDR2 YENEEA.

J is TRBJ2-1 and V is TRBV6-5; 8 positions agree with TRBD2. This CDR3 has 12 amino acids. Germline V gene sequence: CDR1 MNHEY, CDR2 SVGAGI. J was trimmed by 10 bases and V by 7 bases; bases with no gene match: 6. This CDR3 is CASTRERGEQFF. The CDR3 nucleotides read TGTGCCAGCACACGCGAGCGGGGGGAGCAGTTCTTC.